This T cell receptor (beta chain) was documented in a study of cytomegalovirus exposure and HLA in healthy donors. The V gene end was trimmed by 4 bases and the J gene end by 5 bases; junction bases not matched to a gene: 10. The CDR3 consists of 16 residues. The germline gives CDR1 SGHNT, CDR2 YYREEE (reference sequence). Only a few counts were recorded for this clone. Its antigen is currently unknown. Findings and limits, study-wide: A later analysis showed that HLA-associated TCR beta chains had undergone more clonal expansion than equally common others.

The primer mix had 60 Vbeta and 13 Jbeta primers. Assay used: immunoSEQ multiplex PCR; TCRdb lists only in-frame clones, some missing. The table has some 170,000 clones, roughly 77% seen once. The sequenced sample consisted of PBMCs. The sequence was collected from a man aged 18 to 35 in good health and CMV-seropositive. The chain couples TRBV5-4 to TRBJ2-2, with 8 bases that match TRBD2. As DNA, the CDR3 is TGTGCCAGCAGCCGGGAGGGGGAAAGGGGAACCGGGGAGCTGTTTTTT. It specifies CASSREGERGTGELFF.